This T cell receptor beta chain was recovered during a study of CD8+ T cells in alopecia areata. cDNA prepared by RNA extraction and subsequent reverse transcription served as the template for sequencing. The protocol was immunoSEQ multiplex PCR, while the TCRdb copy is restricted to in-frame clones and leaves out a portion. Altogether 150,000 or so clones are present, around 47% being singletons, with the ten largest covering around 6.8%. Researchers took lesional scalp punch biopsies and peripheral blood from people who were alopecia areata patients. Starting from PBMCs, sorting isolated CD4+ and CD8+ T cells. The sample consisted of CD4+ T cells sorted from blood. The clonotype comes from a human donor with alopecia areata.

The DNA of the CDR3 is TGTGCCAGCAGCGGGGGGGAGTACCAAGAGACCCAGTACTTC. Translation: CASSGGEYQETQYF. The chain uses TRBV5-4 and TRBJ2-5; 7 bases agree with TRBD2. CDR1 is SGHNT, CDR2 YYREEE, per germline (reference sequence). This CDR3 region has 14 residues. Trimming removed 4 bases from V and 0 bases from J; junction bases left unmatched: 3.